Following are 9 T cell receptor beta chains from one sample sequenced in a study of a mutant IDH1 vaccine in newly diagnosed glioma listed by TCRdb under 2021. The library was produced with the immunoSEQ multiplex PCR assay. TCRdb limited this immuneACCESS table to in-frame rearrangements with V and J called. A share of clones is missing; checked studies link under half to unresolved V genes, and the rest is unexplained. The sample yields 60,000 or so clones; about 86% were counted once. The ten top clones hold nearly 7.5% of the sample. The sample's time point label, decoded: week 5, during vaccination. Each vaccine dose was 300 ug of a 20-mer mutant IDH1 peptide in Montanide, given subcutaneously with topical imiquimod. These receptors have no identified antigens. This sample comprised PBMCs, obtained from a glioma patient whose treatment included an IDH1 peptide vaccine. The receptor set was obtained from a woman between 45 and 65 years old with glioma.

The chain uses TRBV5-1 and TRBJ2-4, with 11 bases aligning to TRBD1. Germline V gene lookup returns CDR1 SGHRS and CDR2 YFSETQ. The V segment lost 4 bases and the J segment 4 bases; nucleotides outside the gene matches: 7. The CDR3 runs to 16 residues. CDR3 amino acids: CASSPGQGAWKNIQYF. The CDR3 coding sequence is TGCGCCAGCAGCCCCGGACAGGGGGCTTGGAAAAACATTCAGTACTTC. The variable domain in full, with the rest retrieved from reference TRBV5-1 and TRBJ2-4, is KAGVTQTPRYLIKTRGQQVTLSCSPISGHRSVSWYQQTPGQGLQFLFEYFSETQRNKGNFPGRFSGRQFSNSRSEMNVSTLELGDSALYLCASSPGQGAWKNIQYFGAGTRLSVL.

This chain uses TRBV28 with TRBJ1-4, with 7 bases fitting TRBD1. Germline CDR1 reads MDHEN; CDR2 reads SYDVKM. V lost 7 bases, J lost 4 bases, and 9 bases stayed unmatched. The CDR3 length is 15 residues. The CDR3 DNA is TGTGCCAGCACAGGGGGAAAGGGGATTAATGAAAAACTGTTTTTT. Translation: CASTGGKGINEKLFF.

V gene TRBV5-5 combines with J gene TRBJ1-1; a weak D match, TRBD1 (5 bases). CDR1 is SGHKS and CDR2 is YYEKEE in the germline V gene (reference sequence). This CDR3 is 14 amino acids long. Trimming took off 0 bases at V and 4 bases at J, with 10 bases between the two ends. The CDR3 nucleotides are TGTGCCAGCAGCTTGGTGGGCAGGGTCACTGAAGCTTTCTTT. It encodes CASSLVGRVTEAFF.

In DNA form, the CDR3 reads TGTGCCAGCACCGGCGGTGAGGGCACTGAAGCTTTCTTT. It is translated as CASTGGEGTEAFF. The chain uses TRBV2 and TRBJ1-1; D unresolved. Germline V lookup: CDR1 SNHLY, CDR2 FYNNEI. Trimming removed 7 bases at V and 4 bases at J, with 13 bases between. The CDR3 length is 13 residues.

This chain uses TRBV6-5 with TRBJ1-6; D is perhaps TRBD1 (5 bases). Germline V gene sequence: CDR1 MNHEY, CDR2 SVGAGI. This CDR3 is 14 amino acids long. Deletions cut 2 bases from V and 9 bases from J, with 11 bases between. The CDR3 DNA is TGTGCCAGCAGTTACGAGGGGTACAGTTCACCCCTCCACTTT. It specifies CASSYEGYSSPLHF.

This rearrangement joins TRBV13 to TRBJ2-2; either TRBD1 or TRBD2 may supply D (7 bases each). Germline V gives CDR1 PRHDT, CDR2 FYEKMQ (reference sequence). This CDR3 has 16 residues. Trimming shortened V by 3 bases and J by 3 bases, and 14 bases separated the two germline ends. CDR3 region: CASSFRGGRDTGELFF. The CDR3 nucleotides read TGTGCCAGCAGCTTCAGGGGGGGCCGGGACACCGGGGAGCTGTTTTTT.

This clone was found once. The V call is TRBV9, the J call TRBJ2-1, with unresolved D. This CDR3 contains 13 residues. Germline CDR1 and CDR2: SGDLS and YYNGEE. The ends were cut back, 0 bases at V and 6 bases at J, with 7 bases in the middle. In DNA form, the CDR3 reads TGTGCCAGCAGCGTAGCCCCCTTCAATGAGCAGTTCTTC. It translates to CASSVAPFNEQFF.

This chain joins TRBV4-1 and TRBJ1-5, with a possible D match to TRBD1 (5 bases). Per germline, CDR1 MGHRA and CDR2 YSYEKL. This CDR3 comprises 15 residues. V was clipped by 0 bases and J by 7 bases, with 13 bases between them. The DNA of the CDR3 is TGCGCCAGCAGCCAAGAAGGTGGGGGTACCCAGCCCCAGCATTTT. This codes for CASSQEGGGTQPQHF.

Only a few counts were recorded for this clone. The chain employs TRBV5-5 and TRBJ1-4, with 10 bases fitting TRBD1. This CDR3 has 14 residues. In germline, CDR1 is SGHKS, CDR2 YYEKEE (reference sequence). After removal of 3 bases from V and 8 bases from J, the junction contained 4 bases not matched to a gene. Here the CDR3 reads CASSSGTGVEKLFF. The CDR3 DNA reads TGTGCCAGCAGCTCCGGGACAGGGGTCGAAAAACTGTTTTTT.